One sample yielded the 8 T cell receptor beta chains listed below, sequenced in a study of T cell responses to AZD1222 COVID-19 vaccine. This table comes from immunoSEQ multiplex PCR, and its TCRdb copy is limited to in-frame clones, with some not included. The sample has around 150,000 clones; about 92% are singletons. The starting material was peripheral blood, obtained 28 days after the second AZD1222 dose. These receptors all stem from an adult who received the AZD1222 COVID-19 vaccine.

V and J are TRBV5-6 and TRBJ1-2; 7 bases agree with TRBD1. Germline trimming cut 4 bases from V and 5 bases from J; bases unmatched to any gene: 11. CDR1 and CDR2 (germline): SGHDT, YYEEEE. The CDR3 is 15 residues long. Written as DNA, the CDR3 is TGTGCCAGCAGCCTCTGGACAGGAGAAAGATATGGCTACACCTTC. This gives the protein CASSLWTGERYGYTF. The entire variable domain, with the rest obtained from reference TRBV5-6 and TRBJ1-2, is as follows: DAGVTQSPTHLIKTRGQQVTLRCSPKSGHDTVSWYQQALGQGPQFIFQYYEEEERQRGNFPDRFSGHQFPNYSSELNVNALLLGDSALYLCASSLWTGERYGYTFGSGTRLTVV.

V and J are TRBV24-1 and TRBJ2-1; 11 bases map to TRBD2. Germline CDR1 KGHDR, CDR2 SFDVKD. V shed 7 bases and J 12 bases; nucleotides not matched to a gene: 10. This CDR3 spans 14 amino acids. Here the CDR3 DNA reads TGTGCCACCAGACCATCCACTAGCGGGGGATCGCAGTTCTTC. Amino acid sequence: CATRPSTSGGSQFF.

The genes are TRBV30 and TRBJ1-2, with D unresolved. V gave up 0 bases and J gave up 13 bases, with 12 bases separating them. The germline gives CDR1 GTSNPN, CDR2 SVGIG (reference sequence). The CDR3 is 11 residues long. CDR3 sequence: CAWSVSVGVTF. The DNA of the CDR3 is TGTGCCTGGAGTGTAAGCGTCGGCGTCACCTTC.

The chain carries TRBV27 and TRBJ1-2; 8 nucleotides align to TRBD1. The germline gives CDR1 MNHEY, CDR2 SMNVEV (reference sequence). The CDR3 has 14 residues. V lost 6 bases and J lost 10; bases outside the gene matches: 13. The CDR3 spells CASRSTGGGFAYTF. The DNA for the CDR3 is TGTGCCAGCAGGAGTACAGGGGGTGGCTTTGCCTACACCTTC.

The rearrangement links TRBV7-2 to TRBJ2-3, with 9 bases fitting TRBD2. J lost 2 bases, V lost 4 bases, and 4 bases had no gene match. CDR3 size: 15 residues. The V gene's germline CDR1 is SGHTA and CDR2 FQGNSA. CDR3 loop: CASSSVAGATDTQYF. The CDR3 DNA sequence: TGTGCCAGCAGCTCGGTAGCGGGAGCCACAGATACGCAGTATTTT.

The chain recombines TRBV3-1 (or the pseudogene TRBV3-2) with TRBJ1-4; D remains unclear. This CDR3 region has 15 residues. Germline V gene sequence: CDR1 LGHDT, CDR2 YNNKEL (reference sequence). V lost 0 bases to trimming and J lost 6 bases, with 11 bases between them. CDR3: CASSQDGRNDEKLFF. The CDR3, as DNA: TGTGCCAGCAGCCAAGATGGACGGAACGATGAAAAACTGTTTTTT.

V and J are TRBV5-1 and TRBJ1-5; TRBD1 aligns across 9 bases. Germline values: CDR1 SGHRS, CDR2 YFSETQ. This CDR3 contains 14 residues. Unmatched junction bases numbered 7, after V lost 4 bases and J lost 8 bases. The CDR3 loop reads CASSQGQGQEPQHF. The CDR3 region has the DNA TGCGCCAGCAGCCAGGGACAGGGACAGGAGCCCCAGCATTTT.

This chain's CDR3 is CATSTRQVNQPQHF. The DNA for the CDR3 is TGTGCCACCAGCACCCGACAGGTGAACCAGCCCCAGCATTTT. The chain has TRBV15 and TRBJ1-5, with D tentatively TRBD1 (6 bases). The germline V gene encodes CDR1 LNHNV and CDR2 YYDKDF (reference sequence). V was trimmed by 4 bases and J by 7 bases, leaving 14 bases between them. The CDR3 is 14 amino acids.